This T cell receptor beta chain was identified in a study of vaccination effects on CD4 cells after COVID-19. TCRdb's table, derived via immunoSEQ multiplex PCR, lists solely in-frame clones and lacks some. The sample holds about 28,000 clones, around 75% seen once. Viral peptide pools were used in the ViraFEST assay to expand antigen-specific CD4+ T cells, and sequencing came afterward. With roughly 10 days of culture completed, CD4+ T cells were isolated. Prior SARS-CoV-2 infection was absent in the vaccine recipients, as shown by negative nucleocapsid antibodies. Cultivation was performed at 1.5 million to 2 million PBMC per well with about 9.6 IU/ml IL-2 and 9.5 to 10 ug/ml peptides added. As to this clone: Antigen specificity is unknown.

Trimming removed 0 bases from V and 1 base from J, with 8 bases in between. CDR1 is KGHDR, CDR2 SFDVKD, per germline. There are 15 residues in the CDR3. Findings and caveats of the study: Of the vaccine-induced clones from healthy vaccinees, merely 1 of 255 recognized common cold coronaviruses as well. Few convalescent patients were included, and no early post-infection timepoints were sampled. Clones of infection and vaccine origin contracted markedly late after vaccination.

This clonotype was obtained from a human donor who received a COVID-19 vaccine. This chain joins TRBV24-1 and TRBJ1-1; no reliable D call. The sample was CD4+ T cells from PBMCs cultured with SARS-CoV-2 spike peptides, taken before COVID-19 vaccination. CDR3 sequence reads: CATSDLMRGNTEAFF. CDR3 nucleotide sequence: TGTGCCACCAGTGATTTGATGCGGGGGAACACTGAAGCTTTCTTT.